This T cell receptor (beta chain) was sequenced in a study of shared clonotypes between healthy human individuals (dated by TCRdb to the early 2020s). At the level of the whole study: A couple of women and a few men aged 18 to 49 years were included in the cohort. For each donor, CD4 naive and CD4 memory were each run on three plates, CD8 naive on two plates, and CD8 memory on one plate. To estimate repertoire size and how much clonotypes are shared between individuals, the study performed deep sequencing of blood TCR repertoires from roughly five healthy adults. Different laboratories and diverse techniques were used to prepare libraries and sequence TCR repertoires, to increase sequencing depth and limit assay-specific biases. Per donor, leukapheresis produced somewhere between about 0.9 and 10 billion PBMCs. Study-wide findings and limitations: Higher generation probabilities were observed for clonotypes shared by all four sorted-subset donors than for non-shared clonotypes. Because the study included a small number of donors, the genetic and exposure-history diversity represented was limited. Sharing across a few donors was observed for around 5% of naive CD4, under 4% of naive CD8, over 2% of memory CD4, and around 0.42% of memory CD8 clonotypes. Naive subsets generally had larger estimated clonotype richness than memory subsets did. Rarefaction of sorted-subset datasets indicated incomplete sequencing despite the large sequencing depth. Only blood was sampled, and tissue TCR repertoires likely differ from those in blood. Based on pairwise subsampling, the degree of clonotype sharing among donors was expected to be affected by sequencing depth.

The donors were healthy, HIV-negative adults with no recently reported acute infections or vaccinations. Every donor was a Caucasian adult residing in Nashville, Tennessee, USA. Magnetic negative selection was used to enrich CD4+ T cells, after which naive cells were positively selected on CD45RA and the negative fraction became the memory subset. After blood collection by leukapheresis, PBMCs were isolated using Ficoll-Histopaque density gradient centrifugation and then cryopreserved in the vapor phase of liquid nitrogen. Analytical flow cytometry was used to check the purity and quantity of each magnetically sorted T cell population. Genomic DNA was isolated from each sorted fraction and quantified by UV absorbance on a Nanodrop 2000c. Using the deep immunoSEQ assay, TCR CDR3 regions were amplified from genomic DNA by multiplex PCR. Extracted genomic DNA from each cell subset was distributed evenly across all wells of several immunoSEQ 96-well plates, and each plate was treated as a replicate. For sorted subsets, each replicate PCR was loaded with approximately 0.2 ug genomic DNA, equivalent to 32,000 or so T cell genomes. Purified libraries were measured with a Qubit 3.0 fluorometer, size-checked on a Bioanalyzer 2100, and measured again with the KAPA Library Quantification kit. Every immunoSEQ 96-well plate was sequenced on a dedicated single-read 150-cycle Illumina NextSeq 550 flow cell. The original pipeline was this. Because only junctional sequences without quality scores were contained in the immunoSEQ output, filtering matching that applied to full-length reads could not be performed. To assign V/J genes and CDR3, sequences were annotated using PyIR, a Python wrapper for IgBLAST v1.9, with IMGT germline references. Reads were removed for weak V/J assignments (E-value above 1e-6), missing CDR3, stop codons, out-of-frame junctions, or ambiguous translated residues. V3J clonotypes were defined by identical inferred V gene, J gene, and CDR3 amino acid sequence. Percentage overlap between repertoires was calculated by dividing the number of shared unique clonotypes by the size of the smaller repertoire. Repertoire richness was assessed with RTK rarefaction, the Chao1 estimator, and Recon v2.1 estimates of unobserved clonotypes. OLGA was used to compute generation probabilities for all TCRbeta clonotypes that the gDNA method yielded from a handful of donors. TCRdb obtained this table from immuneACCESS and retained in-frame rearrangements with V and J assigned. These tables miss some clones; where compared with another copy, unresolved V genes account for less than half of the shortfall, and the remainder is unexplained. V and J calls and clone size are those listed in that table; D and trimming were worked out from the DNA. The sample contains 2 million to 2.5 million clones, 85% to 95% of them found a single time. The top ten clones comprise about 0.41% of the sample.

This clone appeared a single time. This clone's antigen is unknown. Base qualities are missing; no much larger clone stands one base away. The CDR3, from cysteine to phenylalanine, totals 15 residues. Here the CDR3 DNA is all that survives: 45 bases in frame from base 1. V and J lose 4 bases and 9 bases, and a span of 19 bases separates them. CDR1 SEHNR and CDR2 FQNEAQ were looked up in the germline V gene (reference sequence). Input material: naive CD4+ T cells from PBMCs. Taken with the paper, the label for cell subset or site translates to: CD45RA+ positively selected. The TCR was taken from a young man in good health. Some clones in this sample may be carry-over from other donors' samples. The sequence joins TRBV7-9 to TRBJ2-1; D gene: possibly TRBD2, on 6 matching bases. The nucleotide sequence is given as TGTGCCAGCAGCTCCCCGGGACTTAGGATGTCTGAGCAGTTCTTC. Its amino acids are CASSSPGLRMSEQFF.